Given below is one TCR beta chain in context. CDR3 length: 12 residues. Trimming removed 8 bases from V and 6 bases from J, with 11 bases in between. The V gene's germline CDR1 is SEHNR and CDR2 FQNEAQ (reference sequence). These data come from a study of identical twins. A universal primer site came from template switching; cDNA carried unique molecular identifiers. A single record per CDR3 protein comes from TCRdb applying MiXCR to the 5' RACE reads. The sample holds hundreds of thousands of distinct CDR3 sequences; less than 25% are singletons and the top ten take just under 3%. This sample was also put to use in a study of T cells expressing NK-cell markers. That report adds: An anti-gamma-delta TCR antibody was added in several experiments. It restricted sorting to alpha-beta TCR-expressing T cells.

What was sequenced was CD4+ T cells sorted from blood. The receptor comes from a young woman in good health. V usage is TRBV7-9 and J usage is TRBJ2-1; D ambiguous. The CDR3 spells CASEAEANEQFF. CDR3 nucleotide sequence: TGTGCCAGCGAGGCTGAGGCCAATGAGCAGTTCTTC.